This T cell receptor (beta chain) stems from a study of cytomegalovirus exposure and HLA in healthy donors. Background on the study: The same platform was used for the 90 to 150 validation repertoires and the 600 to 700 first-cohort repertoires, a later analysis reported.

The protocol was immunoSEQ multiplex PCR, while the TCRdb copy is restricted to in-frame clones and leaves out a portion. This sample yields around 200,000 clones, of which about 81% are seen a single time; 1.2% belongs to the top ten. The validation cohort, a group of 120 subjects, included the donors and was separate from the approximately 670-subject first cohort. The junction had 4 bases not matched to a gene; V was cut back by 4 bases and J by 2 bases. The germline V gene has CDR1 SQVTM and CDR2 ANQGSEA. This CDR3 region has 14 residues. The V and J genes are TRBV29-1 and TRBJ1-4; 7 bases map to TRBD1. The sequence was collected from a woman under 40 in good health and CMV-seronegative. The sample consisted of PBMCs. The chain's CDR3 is CSVVGTATNEKLFF. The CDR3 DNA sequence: TGCAGCGTTGTCGGGACAGCCACTAATGAAAAACTGTTTTTT.